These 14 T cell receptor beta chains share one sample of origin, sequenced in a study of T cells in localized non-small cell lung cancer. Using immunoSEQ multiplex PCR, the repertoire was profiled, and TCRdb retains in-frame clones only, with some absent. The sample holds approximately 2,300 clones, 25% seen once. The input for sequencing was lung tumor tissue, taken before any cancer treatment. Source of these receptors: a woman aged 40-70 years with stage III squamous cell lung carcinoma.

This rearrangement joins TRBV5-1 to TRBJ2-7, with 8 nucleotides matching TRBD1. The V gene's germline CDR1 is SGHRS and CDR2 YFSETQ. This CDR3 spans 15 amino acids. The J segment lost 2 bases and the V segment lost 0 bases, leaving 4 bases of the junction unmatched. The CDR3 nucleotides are TGCGCCAGCAGCTTGGGAGGACAGGGTACCTACGAGCAGTACTTC. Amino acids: CASSLGGQGTYEQYF.

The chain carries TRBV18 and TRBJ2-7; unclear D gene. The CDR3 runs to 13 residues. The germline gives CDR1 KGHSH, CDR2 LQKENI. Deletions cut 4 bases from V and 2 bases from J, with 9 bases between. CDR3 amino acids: CASSLSVPYEQYF. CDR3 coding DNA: TGTGCCAGCTCACTAAGTGTACCCTACGAGCAGTACTTC.

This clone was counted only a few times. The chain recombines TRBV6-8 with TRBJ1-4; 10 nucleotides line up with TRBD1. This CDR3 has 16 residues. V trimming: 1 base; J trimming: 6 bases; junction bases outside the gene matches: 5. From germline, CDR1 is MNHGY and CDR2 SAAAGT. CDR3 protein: CASSYLPGQGYEKLFF. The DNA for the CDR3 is TGTGCCAGCAGTTACTTACCGGGACAGGGGTATGAAAAACTGTTTTTT.

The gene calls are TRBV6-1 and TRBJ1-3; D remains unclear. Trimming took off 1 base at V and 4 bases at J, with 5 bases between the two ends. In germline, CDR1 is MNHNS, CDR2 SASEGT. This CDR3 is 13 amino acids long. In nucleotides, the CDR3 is TGTGCCAGCAGTGAAGTTCGAGGAAACACCATATATTTT. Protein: CASSEVRGNTIYF.

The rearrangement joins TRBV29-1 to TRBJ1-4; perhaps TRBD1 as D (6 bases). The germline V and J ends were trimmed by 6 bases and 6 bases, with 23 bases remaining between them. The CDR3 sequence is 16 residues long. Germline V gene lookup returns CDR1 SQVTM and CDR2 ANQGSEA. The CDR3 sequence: CSVGGQGKVGDEKLFF. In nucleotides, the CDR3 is TGCAGCGTGGGCGGGCAGGGGAAGGTCGGCGATGAAAAACTGTTTTTT.

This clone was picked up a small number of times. This CDR3 is CASSEGDGGTDTQYF. The CDR3 nucleotides are TGTGCCAGCAGCGAAGGGGACGGAGGCACAGATACGCAGTATTTT. V is TRBV9 and J is TRBJ2-3; D is possibly TRBD1 or TRBD2 (5 bases each). V was shortened by 3 bases and J by 1 base, with 12 bases between the two germline ends. The CDR3 spans 15 residues. Germline loops: CDR1 SGDLS, CDR2 YYNGEE.

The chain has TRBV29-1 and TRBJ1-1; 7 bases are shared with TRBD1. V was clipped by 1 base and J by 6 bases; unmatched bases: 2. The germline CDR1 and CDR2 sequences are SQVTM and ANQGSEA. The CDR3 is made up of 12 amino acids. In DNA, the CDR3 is TGCAGCGTTGAAGGGCAGGGGGCTGAAGCTTTCTTT. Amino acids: CSVEGQGAEAFF.

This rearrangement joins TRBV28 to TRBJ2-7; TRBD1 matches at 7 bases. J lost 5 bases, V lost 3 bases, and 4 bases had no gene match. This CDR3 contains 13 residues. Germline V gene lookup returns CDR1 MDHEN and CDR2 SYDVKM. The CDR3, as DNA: TGTGCCAGCAGTTTCCCTGACAGGGACGAGCAGTACTTC. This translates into CASSFPDRDEQYF. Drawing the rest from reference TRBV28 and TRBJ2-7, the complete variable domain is DVKVTQSSRYLVKRTGEKVFLECVQDMDHENMFWYRQDPGLGLRLIYFSYDVKMKEKGDIPEGYSVSREKKERFSLILESASTNQTSMYLCASSFPDRDEQYFGPGTRLTVT.

The CDR3 region is CASTQGRAYNSPLHF. CDR3 nucleotides: TGTGCCAGTACACAGGGGAGGGCCTATAATTCACCCCTCCACTTT. J is TRBJ1-6 and V is TRBV19; the match to TRBD1 covers 7 bases. CDR3 length: 15 amino acids. CDR1 LNHDA and CDR2 SQIVND come from the germline V gene (reference sequence). The trim removed 7 bases at V and 2 bases at J, leaving 5 bases unmatched. Full variable domain (outside the CDR3, taken from reference TRBV19 and TRBJ1-6): DGGITQSPKYLFRKEGQNVTLSCEQNLNHDAMYWYRQDPGQGLRLIYYSQIVNDFQKGDIAEGYSVSREKKESFPLTVTSAQKNPTAFYLCASTQGRAYNSPLHFGNGTRLTVT.

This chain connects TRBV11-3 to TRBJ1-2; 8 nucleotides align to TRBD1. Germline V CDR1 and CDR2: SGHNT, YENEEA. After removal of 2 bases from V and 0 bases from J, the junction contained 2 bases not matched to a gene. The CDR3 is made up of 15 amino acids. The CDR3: CASSLRDRPNYGYTF. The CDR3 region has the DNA TGTGCCAGCAGCTTAAGGGACAGGCCTAACTATGGCTACACCTTC.

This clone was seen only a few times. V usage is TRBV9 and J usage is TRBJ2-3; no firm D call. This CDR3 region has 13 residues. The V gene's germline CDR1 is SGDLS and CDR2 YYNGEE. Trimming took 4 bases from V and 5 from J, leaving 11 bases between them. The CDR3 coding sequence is TGTGCCAGCAGCCCCCAATGGGGAGATACGCAGTATTTT. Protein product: CASSPQWGDTQYF.

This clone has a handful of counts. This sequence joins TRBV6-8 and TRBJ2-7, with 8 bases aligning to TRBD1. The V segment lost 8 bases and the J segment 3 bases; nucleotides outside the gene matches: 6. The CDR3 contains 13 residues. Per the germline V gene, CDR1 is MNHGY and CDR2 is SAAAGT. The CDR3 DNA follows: TGTGCCAGCGATGGACAGGGAAGCTACGAGCAGTACTTC. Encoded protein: CASDGQGSYEQYF.

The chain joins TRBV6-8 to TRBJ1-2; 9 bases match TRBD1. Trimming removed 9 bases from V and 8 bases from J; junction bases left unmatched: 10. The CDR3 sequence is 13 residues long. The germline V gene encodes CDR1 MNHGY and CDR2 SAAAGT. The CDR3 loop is CASSKRDRDGYTF. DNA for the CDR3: TGTGCCAGTTCCAAAAGGGACAGGGACGGCTACACCTTC.

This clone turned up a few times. The CDR3 reads CASSLETGGLEQFF. The CDR3 DNA sequence: TGTGCCAGCAGCTTGGAGACTGGGGGTCTAGAGCAGTTCTTC. The rearrangement links TRBV11-3 to TRBJ2-1; D is perhaps TRBD1 or TRBD2 (5 bases each). The CDR3 extends over 14 amino acids. Germline values: CDR1 SGHNT, CDR2 YENEEA. Trimming cost V 3 bases and J 10 bases, with 16 bases left between them.